The 21 T cell receptor beta chains below were found in one sample sequenced in a study of Graves' ophthalmopathy and Graves' hyperthyroidism. Investigators amplified TCR beta CDR3 regions from RNA transcripts. First-round RT-PCR employed HTBI primers, with a second-round multiplex PCR after it. TCRdb processed the multiplex PCR reads anew with MiXCR; each CDR3 protein has one entry. The sample lists some 750,000 distinct CDR3 sequences; roughly 40% were seen once. The sequenced sample was peripheral blood. The receptor set was obtained from an adult man with Graves' ophthalmopathy.

This clonotype came up many times. The chain uses TRBV10-3 and TRBJ2-5, with D tentatively TRBD2 (5 bases). CDR1 is ENHRY and CDR2 is SYGVKD in the germline V gene. The CDR3 loop spans 13 amino acids. Trimming cost V 10 bases and J 2 bases, with 14 bases left between them. The CDR3 region has the DNA TGTGCCACCCTCGACGGAGGACAAGAGACCCAGTACTTC. As protein: CATLDGGQETQYF.

The table lists this clonotype with many counts. This chain uses TRBV9 with TRBJ1-3; no clear D. Germline loops: CDR1 SGDLS, CDR2 YYNGEE. V lost 0 bases, J lost 7 bases, and 8 bases lay in between. The CDR3 consists of 13 residues. The DNA for the CDR3 is TGTGCCAGCAGCGTAGGAAGTGCGAACACCATATATTTT. It is translated as CASSVGSANTIYF.

Only a few counts were recorded for this clonotype. This chain connects TRBV10-3 to TRBJ1-2; TRBD1 aligns across 7 bases. V lost 10 bases, J lost 8 bases, and 13 bases stayed unmatched. The CDR3 is 13 amino acids. The germline CDR1 and CDR2 sequences are ENHRY and SYGVKD. CDR3 protein: CASSQGQPHGYTF. The CDR3 coding sequence is TGTGCCAGCAGCCAGGGACAGCCCCACGGCTACACCTTC.

A remark on this clonotype: A clone one base away is much larger, so this may be a read error. V and J are TRBV10-2 and TRBJ2-7; D remains ambiguous. Germline-derived CDR1 and CDR2 are WSHSY and SAAADI. The CDR3 is 11 amino acids. CDR3 sequence reads: CATRYGYERYF. The CDR3 bases are TGCGCCACCCGATACGGATACGAGCGGTACTTC.

CDR3 sequence (DNA): TGTGCCAGCAGCGTTCGGGCTAGCGGGAGTGGGGAGCTGTTTTTT. Its translation: CASSVRASGSGELFF. The chain employs TRBV25-1 and TRBJ2-2; 10 positions match TRBD2. Losses at the gene ends were 6 bases for V and 8 bases for J; bases not matched to a gene: 9. This CDR3 comprises 15 residues. Germline V CDR1 and CDR2: MGHDK, SYGVNS.

The chain carries TRBV7-9 and TRBJ1-2, with TRBD1 identical over 7 bases. V shed 5 bases and J 4 bases; nucleotides not matched to a gene: 4. Germline CDR1 SEHNR, CDR2 FQNEAQ (reference sequence). This CDR3 has 13 amino acids. CDR3: CASSPRGSYGYTF. DNA for the CDR3: TGTGCCAGCAGCCCCAGGGGGTCCTATGGCTACACCTTC.

V usage is TRBV20-1 and J usage is TRBJ2-5; 7 nucleotides align to TRBD2. The V gene end was trimmed by 0 bases and the J gene end by 0 bases; junction bases not matched to a gene: 4. There are 15 residues in the CDR3. CDR1 is DFQATT and CDR2 is SNEGSKA in the germline V gene (reference sequence). CDR3 amino acids: CSARDLGGNQETQYF. The CDR3 DNA sequence: TGCAGTGCTAGAGATCTGGGGGGGAACCAAGAGACCCAGTACTTC.

The chain combines TRBV20-1 with TRBJ1-5; weak D call: TRBD1 (6 bases). The CDR3 has 17 residues. Germline CDR1 and CDR2: DFQATT and SNEGSKA (reference sequence). Deletions cut 0 bases from V and 1 base from J, with 16 bases between. The CDR3 loop reads CSARDSGVVGSNQPQHF. The CDR3 nucleotides read TGCAGTGCTAGAGATTCAGGGGTGGTTGGGAGCAATCAGCCCCAGCATTTT.

This clonotype was recorded a few times. The junction differs from germline at one of its ends, possibly a read error. The chain employs TRBV10-3 and TRBJ2-7, with D hard to call. CDR3 size: 15 residues. Germline V lookup: CDR1 ENHRY, CDR2 SYGVKD. CDR3 bases: TGTGCCAGCAGTGAAGCCGCGGAGACTCCCTACGAGCAGTACTTC. This translates into CASSEAAETPYEQYF.

The chain couples TRBV20-1 to TRBJ1-4; D gene ambiguous. V was cut by 3 bases and J by 3 bases, with 8 bases left in between. This CDR3 spans 13 amino acids. Germline V gene data show CDR1 as DFQATT and CDR2 as SNEGSKA (reference sequence). CDR3 sequence (DNA): TGCAGTGCTAGGTGGCAGTCTAATGAAAAACTGTTTTTT. Protein product: CSARWQSNEKLFF.

The rearrangement uses TRBV20-1 and TRBJ2-7; tentatively, D is TRBD1 (6 bases). V lost 6 bases to trimming and J lost 3 bases, with 21 bases between them. The CDR3 totals 15 residues. The germline V gene has CDR1 DFQATT and CDR2 SNEGSKA (reference sequence). The CDR3 protein is CSAHGQLGKYYEQYF. The CDR3 nucleotides are TGCAGTGCCCACGGACAGTTGGGCAAATACTACGAGCAGTACTTC.

This clonotype has a count of ten or more. This rearrangement joins TRBV20-1 to TRBJ1-1; D perhaps matches TRBD1 (5 bases). CDR1 DFQATT and CDR2 SNEGSKA come from the germline V gene (reference sequence). The ends were cut back, 5 bases at V and 10 bases at J, with 26 bases in the middle. CDR3 size: 15 residues. The CDR3 DNA reads TGCAGTGCTGCTCCGGCCGCTCGTGGGTTCGGGGGAGCTTTCTTT. Protein: CSAAPAARGFGGAFF.

The V call is TRBV20-1, the J call TRBJ2-7; D may be TRBD2 (5 bases). The CDR3 spans 14 residues. Deletions cut 6 bases from V and 2 bases from J, with 17 bases between. The V gene's germline CDR1 is DFQATT and CDR2 SNEGSKA (reference sequence). CDR3 bases: TGCAGTGCCCCTAGCCGAGCGTATACCTACGAGCAGTACTTC. This sequence encodes CSAPSRAYTYEQYF.

This rearrangement joins TRBV12-3 or TRBV12-4 to TRBJ2-5; 14 positions match TRBD2. This CDR3 has 15 amino acids. With 4 bases clipped from V and 7 bases from J, the junction kept 5 bases outside the gene matches. The CDR3 loop is CASSSSGTSGGTQYF. The CDR3 nucleotides read TGTGCCAGCAGTTCATCCGGGACTAGCGGGGGGACCCAGTACTTC.

The genes are TRBV7-2 and TRBJ2-7, with D possibly being TRBD2 (5 bases). The V gene lost 6 bases and the J gene lost 2 bases, with 14 bases spanning the gap. Germline V gives CDR1 SGHTA, CDR2 FQGNSA. CDR3 length equals 14 residues. CDR3 nucleotide sequence: TGTGCCAGCAGAGGAAGCGGACCTACCTACGAGCAGTACTTC. Its translation: CASRGSGPTYEQYF.

A remark on this clonotype: At one end, the junction sequence differs from germline, possibly due to a read error. The genes are TRBV10-3 and TRBJ2-7; D not certain. This CDR3 has 12 amino acids. Germline CDR1 is ENHRY and CDR2 is SYGVKD. CDR3 DNA sequence: TGTGCCATCAGTGAAGGGTCCTCCGAGCAGTACTTC. Translated: CAISEGSSEQYF.

This clonotype was detected ten times or more. The genes are TRBV24-1 and TRBJ2-5, with D possibly matching TRBD1 (6 bases). This CDR3 has 14 residues. Germline V lookup: CDR1 KGHDR, CDR2 SFDVKD. Trimming took off 3 bases at V and 5 bases at J, with 12 bases between the two ends. CDR3 sequence: CATSDPGGRETQYF. The CDR3 bases are TGTGCCACCAGTGATCCTGGGGGCCGGGAGACCCAGTACTTC.

The CDR3 nucleotides read TGTGCCAGCACCAGGGCTCCGGGTTCGAGCTCTGGAAACACCATATATTTT. Protein sequence: CASTRAPGSSSGNTIYF. The rearrangement joins TRBV7-9 to TRBJ1-3; a weak D match, TRBD1 (5 bases). V was pared by 7 bases and J by 0 bases, with 19 bases between. The germline V gene has CDR1 SEHNR and CDR2 FQNEAQ (reference sequence). This CDR3 is built from 17 residues.

The chain employs TRBV20-1 and TRBJ2-7, with D possibly TRBD2 on 5 matching bases. The V end lost 4 bases, the J end lost 7 bases, and 14 bases lay between the germline ends. Germline V gives CDR1 DFQATT, CDR2 SNEGSKA (reference sequence). This CDR3 is built from 12 residues. CDR3 in DNA: TGCAGTGCTACCTCCCGGGAATTAGAGCAGTACTTC. Protein product: CSATSRELEQYF.

In the case of this clonotype: At one end, the junction sequence differs from germline, possibly due to a read error. Here the CDR3 reads CASSSGTGVDGAFF. The CDR3 DNA sequence: TGTGCCAGCAGTTCCGGGACAGGGGTGGATGGAGCTTTCTTT. This rearrangement joins TRBV24-1 to TRBJ1-1, with TRBD1 matching 10 bases. This CDR3 is 14 amino acids long. Germline CDR1 KGHDR, CDR2 SFDVKD.

The rearrangement links TRBV11-2 to TRBJ2-6, with D possibly TRBD1 on 5 matching bases. The CDR3 loop spans 16 amino acids. V dropped 6 bases and J dropped 0 bases, with 12 bases sitting between them. Germline V gene data show CDR1 as SGHAT and CDR2 as FQNNGV. The CDR3 spells CASRQNTGSGANVLTF. For the CDR3, the DNA is TGTGCCAGCAGACAAAATACAGGCTCTGGGGCCAACGTCCTGACTTTC.